This T cell receptor beta chain was observed in a study of CD8 T cells in Susac syndrome. Trimming pared 3 bases from V and 9 bases from J, leaving 15 bases between. CDR3 size: 14 residues. Per the germline V gene, CDR1 is MNHEY and CDR2 is SMNVEV (reference sequence). With random hexamers, about 0.5 to 1 ug RNA was reverse transcribed. TCRdb processed the immunoSEQ multiplex PCR reads anew with MiXCR; each CDR3 protein has one entry. The repertoire holds around 170,000 distinct CDR3 sequences, with approximately 95% as singletons. TEMRA cells were FACS-enriched, while CD8+ and CD4+ T cells were negatively isolated.

Sequencing was performed on CD4+ T cells from PBMCs. J is TRBJ2-1 and V is TRBV27; TRBD1 is a possible D gene (6 bases). The TCR was taken from a human donor with Susac syndrome. The CDR3 nucleotides are TGTGCCAGCAGTTTGAACAGGGTCGAGGGTGAGCAGTTCTTC. Translated, it gives CASSLNRVEGEQFF.